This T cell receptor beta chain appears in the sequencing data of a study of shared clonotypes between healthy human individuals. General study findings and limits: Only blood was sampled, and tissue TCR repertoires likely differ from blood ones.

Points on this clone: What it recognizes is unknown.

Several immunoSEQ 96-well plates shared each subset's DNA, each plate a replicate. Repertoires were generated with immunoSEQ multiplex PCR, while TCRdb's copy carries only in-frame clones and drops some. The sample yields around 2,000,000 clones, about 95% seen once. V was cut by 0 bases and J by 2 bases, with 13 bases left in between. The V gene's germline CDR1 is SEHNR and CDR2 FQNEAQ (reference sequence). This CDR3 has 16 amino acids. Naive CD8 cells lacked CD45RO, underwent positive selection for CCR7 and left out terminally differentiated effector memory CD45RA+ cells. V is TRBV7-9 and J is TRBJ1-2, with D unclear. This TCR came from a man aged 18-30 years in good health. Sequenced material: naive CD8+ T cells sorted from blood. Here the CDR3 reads CASSLAQQNSNYGYTF. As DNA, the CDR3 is TGTGCCAGCAGCTTAGCTCAACAGAATTCCAACTATGGCTACACCTTC.